This passage covers 32 T cell receptor beta chains from one sample sequenced in a study of response to subunit inactivated influenza vaccine. TCRdb used MiXCR to reprocess the RT-PCR reads, holding one entry per CDR3 protein. The data contain some 540,000 distinct CDR3 sequences, around a quarter of them seen just once; the ten biggest clones take up approximately 3%. The sample was also linked to a second study, of T cells expressing NK-cell markers. That paper states: As the method of synthesis, 5'RACE template switching with UMIs yielded TCR beta cDNA.

Source: CD4+ T cells sorted from PBMCs, taken approximately 12 days after vaccination. Every receptor here comes from a man aged 50-59 years who received an inactivated influenza vaccine.

The rearrangement links TRBV18 to TRBJ1-3; D possibly corresponds to TRBD1 (6 bases). The CDR3 sequence is 16 residues long. V was shortened by 3 bases and J by 0 bases, with 12 bases between the two germline ends. CDR1 and CDR2 (germline): KGHSH, LQKENI. The DNA for the CDR3 is TGTGCCAGCTCACCGTCGGGGGGCCCCTCTGGAAACACCATATATTTT. It is translated as CASSPSGGPSGNTIYF.

This clonotype came up many times. V gene TRBV7-2 combines with J gene TRBJ2-7; 8 bases line up with TRBD1. The germline CDR1 and CDR2 sequences are SGHTA and FQGNSA. With V trimmed by 3 bases and J by 2 bases, 3 bases remained unmatched. The CDR3 length is 14 residues. The CDR3 region has the DNA TGTGCCAGCAGCTTTGGACAGGGCCCCTACGAGCAGTACTTC. Its protein product is CASSFGQGPYEQYF.

This clonotype was detected a few times. The chain combines TRBV20-1 with TRBJ2-3, with D possibly TRBD2 on 6 matching bases. Germline V CDR1 and CDR2: DFQATT, SNEGSKA (reference sequence). The CDR3 runs to 12 residues. V dropped 6 bases and J dropped 3 bases, with 10 bases sitting between them. The chain's CDR3 is CSATRETDTQYF. CDR3 DNA: TGCAGTGCCACGCGGGAAACAGATACGCAGTATTTT.

The chain recombines TRBV2 with TRBJ2-1, with TRBD2 matching 7 bases. V dropped 8 bases and J dropped 4; count of bases not matched to a gene: 8. The germline gives CDR1 SNHLY, CDR2 FYNNEI. This CDR3 region has 14 residues. The CDR3 DNA follows: TGTGCCAGCGGGAGGGGTAGCGTGTACAATGAGCAGTTCTTC. Amino acids: CASGRGSVYNEQFF.

This clonotype has ten or more counts. The gene calls are TRBV2 and TRBJ2-5; D tentatively fits TRBD1 or TRBD2 (5 bases each). The germline V gene encodes CDR1 SNHLY and CDR2 FYNNEI. This CDR3 spans 15 amino acids. The ends were cut back, 4 bases at V and 5 bases at J, with 17 bases in the middle. The CDR3 bases are TGTGCCAGCAGTGGGGACCTCATAAGGACGGAGACCCAGTACTTC. Its translation: CASSGDLIRTETQYF. Full variable domain (remainder filled in from reference TRBV2 and TRBJ2-5): EPEVTQTPSHQVTQMGQEVILRCVPISNHLYFYWYRQILGQKVEFLVSFYNNEISEKSEIFDDQFSVERPDGSNFTLKIRSTKLEDSAMYFCASSGDLIRTETQYFGPGTRLLVL.

This clonotype was observed at least ten times. The CDR3 coding sequence is TGTGCCAGCAGGGGGACAGGGACTAACTATGGCTACACCTTC. As protein: CASRGTGTNYGYTF. The gene calls are TRBV12-3 or TRBV12-4 and TRBJ1-2; TRBD1 matches 9 bases. The CDR3 covers 14 residues. Trimming at V came to 6 bases and at J to 0 bases, leaving 2 bases not matched to a gene.

Ten or more counts support this clonotype. V usage is TRBV12-3 or TRBV12-4 and J usage is TRBJ1-2, with unresolved D. Trimming stripped 6 bases from V and 7 bases from J, with 21 bases between. This CDR3 is built from 15 residues. The CDR3 bases are TGTGCCAGCAGCCGAGCCGGGCCGCCGACGGGTGGCTACACCTTC. Residues: CASSRAGPPTGGYTF.

Only a few counts were recorded for this clonotype. This rearrangement joins TRBV12-5 to TRBJ2-2; 10 bases line up with TRBD1. Germline V gene sequence: CDR1 LGHNT, CDR2 FRNRAP. The junction had 12 bases not matched to a gene; V was cut back by 2 bases and J by 3 bases. The CDR3 totals 19 residues. In DNA, the CDR3 is TGTGCTAGTGGTTTGATCACCTTACTGGGACAGGGGTACACCGGGGAGCTGTTTTTT. Its protein is CASGLITLLGQGYTGELFF.

The genes are TRBV9 and TRBJ2-3; D may be TRBD1 or TRBD2 (7 bases each). V dropped 2 bases and J dropped 1 base, with 14 bases sitting between them. This CDR3 region has 16 residues. CDR1 and CDR2 from the germline V gene are SGDLS and YYNGEE. The CDR3 protein is CASSVPGGRGTDTQYF. The CDR3 region has the DNA TGTGCCAGCAGCGTCCCAGGGGGGAGGGGCACAGATACGCAGTATTTT.

Comment on this clonotype: The junction differs from germline at one of its ends, possibly a read error. V is TRBV3-1 and J is TRBJ1-1; D call uncertain. Per the germline V gene, CDR1 is LGHDT and CDR2 is YNNKEL (reference sequence). The CDR3 totals 13 residues. The CDR3 DNA reads TGTGCCAGCACCCAAGTCCCGGGAAGTGAAGCTTTCTTT. Translation gives CASTQVPGSEAFF.

The chain is built from TRBV2 and TRBJ2-1, with a weak D call TRBD2 (5 bases). V was pared by 4 bases and J by 2 bases, with 27 bases between. From germline, CDR1 is SNHLY and CDR2 FYNNEI. CDR3 length: 20 residues. CDR3 in DNA: TGTGCCAGCAGTGTTGTACGGACTCCCGGGCAGAGATGGACCTACAATGAGCAGTTCTTC. This translates into CASSVVRTPGQRWTYNEQFF.

CDR3 nucleotides: TGTGCCAGCAGCTCCGGGACTAGCGGACCTTATGGGCAGTTCTTC. Protein sequence: CASSSGTSGPYGQFF. The V call is TRBV28, the J call TRBJ2-1; 11 bases match TRBD2. The CDR3 runs to 15 residues. Unmatched junction bases numbered 13, after V lost 6 bases and J lost 12 bases. Per germline, CDR1 MDHEN and CDR2 SYDVKM.

The chain is built from TRBV6-1 and TRBJ1-6; 10 positions agree with TRBD1. J was trimmed by 8 bases and V by 7 bases; bases with no gene match: 5. The CDR3 length is 14 residues. Germline CDR1 is MNHNS and CDR2 is SASEGT. The CDR3 DNA sequence: TGTGCCAGCAAGACAGGGGGCGCGGATTCACCCCTCCACTTT. Amino acid sequence: CASKTGGADSPLHF.

Of note for this clonotype: The junction does not match germline at one end; this may be a read error. DNA of the CDR3: TGTGCTAGCAGCTTTCGGGACCGAATACCCACAGATACGCAGTATTTT. This codes for CASSFRDRIPTDTQYF. This chain uses TRBV7-7 with TRBJ2-3, with D possibly being TRBD1 or TRBD2 (5 bases each). Per the germline V gene, CDR1 is SSHAT and CDR2 is FNYEAQ (reference sequence). This CDR3 spans 16 amino acids.

This clonotype has a handful of counts. The CDR3 bases are TGCAGTGCTAGAGATCCTAAGCGGGGGGGGAGCACAGATACGCAGTATTTT. Translating gives CSARDPKRGGSTDTQYF. This chain joins TRBV20-1 and TRBJ2-3, with 10 bases lining up with TRBD2. V shed 0 bases and J 0 bases; nucleotides not matched to a gene: 6. The CDR3 has 17 amino acids. Germline loops: CDR1 DFQATT, CDR2 SNEGSKA (reference sequence).

This chain connects TRBV14 to TRBJ2-2, with D possibly matching TRBD2 (5 bases). V gave up 0 bases and J gave up 0 bases, with 11 bases separating them. Per germline, CDR1 SGHDN and CDR2 FVKESK. The CDR3 is 17 residues long. In nucleotides, the CDR3 is TGTGCCAGCAGCCAAGATTACGGAGCGGCGAACACCGGGGAGCTGTTTTTT. The encoded protein is CASSQDYGAANTGELFF.

This clonotype was recorded a few times. The chain uses TRBV5-4 and TRBJ2-5; D not certain. This CDR3 has 13 residues. Trimming took off 4 bases at V and 3 bases at J, with 10 bases between the two ends. Germline lookup yields CDR1 SGHNT and CDR2 YYREEE (reference sequence). CDR3 coding DNA: TGTGCCAGCAGCCCGGTGGCTAAAGAGACCCAGTACTTC. It is translated as CASSPVAKETQYF.

This clonotype occurred a few times. V is TRBV28 and J is TRBJ1-6; D call uncertain. Germline CDR1 and CDR2: MDHEN and SYDVKM. The CDR3 has 17 amino acids. V lost 5 bases and J lost 2, with 16 bases in between. In DNA, the CDR3 is TGTGCCAGCAGTCGCTACGGCGGGATGACCTATAATTCACCCCTCCACTTT. This translates into CASSRYGGMTYNSPLHF.

The chain links TRBV12-3 or TRBV12-4 to TRBJ2-3; 8 bases align to TRBD1. The CDR3 spans 13 residues. V was clipped by 6 bases and J by 5 bases; unmatched bases: 4. The CDR3 DNA follows: TGTGCCAGCAGGGACAGGGATGGAGATACGCAGTATTTT. It codes for CASRDRDGDTQYF.

The sample holds a few counts of this clonotype. The chain employs TRBV5-1 and TRBJ2-1; D unresolved. Germline V gene sequence: CDR1 SGHRS, CDR2 YFSETQ. V was clipped by 1 base and J by 4 bases, with 6 bases between them. The length of the CDR3 is 13 residues. The CDR3 region is CASSLMGYNEQFF. Here the CDR3 DNA reads TGCGCCAGCAGCTTGATGGGGTACAATGAGCAGTTCTTC.

The chain recombines TRBV11-2 with TRBJ2-1; 9 bases map to TRBD2. The J segment lost 3 bases and the V segment lost 3 bases, leaving 15 bases of the junction unmatched. The germline CDR1 and CDR2 sequences are SGHAT and FQNNGV. The CDR3 is 19 amino acids. The CDR3 nucleotides read TGTGCCAGCAGCTTGACCCTTAGGGCTAGCGGGGAAAACTACAATGAGCAGTTCTTC. Translation: CASSLTLRASGENYNEQFF.

This clonotype was observed a handful of times. This sequence joins TRBV7-9 and TRBJ1-1; D is possibly TRBD1 (5 bases). Germline CDR1 and CDR2: SEHNR and FQNEAQ (reference sequence). Deletions cut 7 bases from V and 0 bases from J, with 21 bases between. The CDR3 has 17 residues. The CDR3 DNA follows: TGTGCCAGCACCCCGATACTGGGACTTAACATGAACACTGAAGCTTTCTTT. Its translation: CASTPILGLNMNTEAFF. The whole variable domain, filled in from reference TRBV7-9 and TRBJ1-1, reads DTGVSQNPRHKITKRGQNVTFRCDPISEHNRLYWYRQTLGQGPEFLTYFQNEAQLEKSRLLSDRFSAERPKGSFSTLEIQRTEQGDSAMYLCASTPILGLNMNTEAFFGQGTRLTVV.

As regards this clonotype: Germline is not matched at one junction end, which may reflect a read error. CDR3 sequence: CSARGWGDRGFADTQYF. CDR3 coding DNA: TGCAGTGCCAGAGGCTGGGGTGACAGGGGTTTCGCAGATACGCAGTATTTT. The chain recombines TRBV20-1 with TRBJ2-3, with 8 bases aligning to TRBD1. Germline V gene sequence: CDR1 DFQATT, CDR2 SNEGSKA (reference sequence). CDR3 length: 17 residues.

The chain combines TRBV12-3 or TRBV12-4 with TRBJ2-2; a possible D gene is TRBD1 (5 bases). V lost 2 bases and J lost 3, with 7 bases in between. CDR3 size: 14 residues. The CDR3: CASSLRRDTGELFF. In DNA form, the CDR3 reads TGTGCCAGCAGTTTACGCAGGGACACCGGGGAGCTGTTTTTT.

V gene TRBV6-5 combines with J gene TRBJ1-5, with D possibly TRBD1 on 5 matching bases. Germline loops: CDR1 MNHEY, CDR2 SVGAGI. This CDR3 is built from 16 residues. V was shortened by 0 bases and J by 6 bases, with 15 bases between the two germline ends. This chain's CDR3 is CASSYSGEAGTQPQHF. The CDR3 DNA is TGTGCCAGCAGTTACTCGGGGGAGGCTGGGACTCAGCCCCAGCATTTT.

The genes are TRBV10-3 and TRBJ2-1; 9 nucleotides line up with TRBD2. This CDR3 contains 15 residues. Trimming at V came to 6 bases and at J to 5 bases, leaving 8 bases not matched to a gene. Germline V gives CDR1 ENHRY, CDR2 SYGVKD. The CDR3 nucleotides read TGTGCCATCAGCCAAGCGGGGGGCCGCCACAATGAGCAGTTCTTC. This gives the protein CAISQAGGRHNEQFF.

The rearrangement joins TRBV6-2 or TRBV6-3 to TRBJ2-1, with 10 nucleotides matching TRBD2. J lost 8 bases, V lost 8 bases, and 15 bases had no gene match. Germline assignment: CDR1 MNHEY and CDR2 SVGEGT. This CDR3 region has 16 residues. The CDR3 nucleotides read TGTGCCAGCCTTAGAGCGGGGGGGCCGATCTCAGATGAGCAGTTCTTC. Its translation is CASLRAGGPISDEQFF.

The chain carries TRBV7-8 and TRBJ1-1, with D unresolved. The germline gives CDR1 SGHVS, CDR2 FQNEAQ. The length of the CDR3 is 12 residues. V was clipped by 5 bases and J by 13 bases, with 17 bases between them. The CDR3 loop reads CASSPIDVEGFF. The CDR3, as DNA: TGTGCCAGCAGCCCCATTGATGTCGAGGGTTTCTTT.

The chain employs TRBV5-5 and TRBJ1-1; TRBD1 is a possible D gene (6 bases). The CDR3 totals 15 residues. Germline CDR1 reads SGHKS; CDR2 reads YYEKEE (reference sequence). V lost 4 bases and J 5 bases, leaving 18 bases between the germline ends. As DNA, the CDR3 is TGTGCCAGCAGCGGGGGACACTCTGCAGGGACTGAAGCTTTCTTT. Translation gives CASSGGHSAGTEAFF.

This clonotype has more than one count but fewer than ten. The gene calls are TRBV5-1 and TRBJ1-6; no clear D. Germline CDR1 and CDR2: SGHRS and YFSETQ. V was shortened by 3 bases and J by 7 bases, with 11 bases between the two germline ends. CDR3 length: 14 residues. Here the CDR3 reads CASSSTLRNSPLHF. CDR3 bases: TGCGCCAGCAGCTCCACACTAAGGAATTCACCCCTCCACTTT.

This sequence joins TRBV28 and TRBJ2-7; D is perhaps TRBD1 or TRBD2 (5 bases each). CDR1 is MDHEN and CDR2 is SYDVKM in the germline V gene. V lost 4 bases and J 2 bases, leaving 15 bases between the germline ends. This CDR3 is 15 amino acids long. CDR3 DNA sequence: TGTGCCAGCAGTTCGCCCGGGACCGGGACCTACGAGCAGTACTTC. It encodes CASSSPGTGTYEQYF.

This clonotype turned up a few times. This chain connects TRBV7-2 to TRBJ2-6; D remains unclear. Germline V CDR1 and CDR2: SGHTA, FQGNSA. The CDR3 runs to 14 residues. V was trimmed by 3 bases and J by 3 bases, leaving 6 bases between them. CDR3 protein: CASSFRGGANVLTF. The CDR3 coding sequence is TGTGCCAGCAGCTTCCGTGGTGGGGCCAACGTCCTGACTTTC.